The 27 T cell receptor beta chains given below trace back to one sample, sequenced in a study of T cells in Graves' hyperthyroidism and ophthalmopathy (dated by TCRdb to between 2018 and 2021). The method was multiplex PCR. Sequenced using an Illumina HiSeq 2000. The TCR beta CDR3 regions were amplified from the RNA transcripts. The TCR CDR3 was subjected to a first round of RT-PCR using the HTBI primer set and the Qiagen OneStep RT-PCR kit. The public reads were reanalyzed by TCRdb: fastp trimming at Q25, MiXCR alignment, in-frame beta chains only. Rows matching on CDR3 protein sequence are summarized as one entry with the most common DNA and genes. This sample gives under 250,000 distinct CDR3 sequences in total; about 24% of them show up just once. The ten largest make up under 40% of the sample. The material sequenced was blood. Receptors were obtained from a woman aged 40 to 50 with Graves' ophthalmopathy.

This clonotype has just a few counts. V and J are TRBV12-3 or TRBV12-4 and TRBJ2-2; D unresolved. This CDR3 has 11 residues. V was shortened by 10 bases and J by 3 bases, with 6 bases between the two germline ends. This CDR3 is CATTYTGELFF. The CDR3 DNA is TGTGCCACGACTTACACCGGGGAGCTGTTTTTT.

In its sample, this clonotype was seen many times. The chain combines TRBV30 with TRBJ1-2; 8 bases map to TRBD1. CDR3 length: 15 residues. Germline values: CDR1 GTSNPN, CDR2 SVGIG (reference sequence). The trim removed 2 bases at V and 4 bases at J, leaving 9 bases unmatched. CDR3 in DNA: TGTGCCTGGAGTCCACGGGACAGGAGTATCTATGGCTACACCTTC. Translation: CAWSPRDRSIYGYTF.

This clonotype was seen repeatedly, ten times or more. The V and J genes are TRBV6-1 and TRBJ2-3; D may correspond to TRBD1 or TRBD2 (5 bases each). CDR1 is MNHNS and CDR2 is SASEGT in the germline V gene. Trimming cost V 6 bases and J 4 bases, with 14 bases left between them. The length of the CDR3 is 14 residues. The CDR3 DNA is TGTGCCAGCAGCAGAGGGGTAGGCGCAGATACGCAGTATTTT. This gives the protein CASSRGVGADTQYF.

The chain joins TRBV30 to TRBJ2-7, with D tentatively TRBD2 (5 bases). V was trimmed by 7 bases and J by 3 bases, leaving 10 bases between them. CDR1 and CDR2 from the germline V gene are GTSNPN and SVGIG (reference sequence). The length of the CDR3 is 11 residues. CDR3 amino acids: CASQEVYEQYF. In DNA, the CDR3 is TGTGCCTCCCAGGAGGTCTACGAGCAGTACTTC. Full variable domain (remainder filled in from reference TRBV30 and TRBJ2-7): SQTIHQWPATLVQPVGSPLSLECTVEGTSNPNLYWYRQAAGRGLQLLFYSVGIGQISSEVPQNLSASRPQDRQFILSSKKLLLSDSGFYLCASQEVYEQYFGPGTRLTVT.

This clonotype was found many times. The chain recombines TRBV11-3 with TRBJ2-2; D is ambiguous. The CDR3 length is 14 residues. Germline CDR1 and CDR2: SGHNT and YENEEA. V lost 5 bases and J lost 1, with 8 bases in between. The CDR3 region has the DNA TGTGCCAGCAGCCCCCAGCAGAACACCGGGGAGCTGTTTTTT. This gives the protein CASSPQQNTGELFF.

This clonotype was picked up many times. The CDR3 DNA sequence: TGTGCCACCTGGACTAGCGGGAAGCCCCCCTACGAGCAGTACTTC. This encodes CATWTSGKPPYEQYF. The V call is TRBV27, the J call TRBJ2-7; 12 nucleotides agree with TRBD2. This CDR3 is built from 15 residues. Trimming at V came to 10 bases and at J to 2 bases, leaving 9 bases not matched to a gene. The germline V gene has CDR1 MNHEY and CDR2 SMNVEV (reference sequence).

This clonotype was recorded many times. J is TRBJ2-7 and V is TRBV6-1; no clear D gene. The CDR3 has 12 amino acids. The V gene lost 4 bases and the J gene lost 3 bases, with 7 bases spanning the gap. CDR1 is MNHNS and CDR2 is SASEGT in the germline V gene. As DNA, the CDR3 is TGTGCCAGCAGTGGGATTTACTACGAGCAGTACTTC. Its protein product is CASSGIYYEQYF.

This clonotype was found many times. The chain couples TRBV20-1 to TRBJ2-7; D assignment may be TRBD1 or TRBD2 (5 bases each). Germline CDR1 is DFQATT and CDR2 is SNEGSKA (reference sequence). CDR3 length equals 16 residues. The germline V and J ends were trimmed by 3 bases and 0 bases, with 18 bases remaining between them. CDR3 DNA sequence: TGCAGTGCTAGCACATGGGGGACGACAGCCTCCTACGAGCAGTACTTC. Protein sequence: CSASTWGTTASYEQYF.

CDR3 amino acids: CASSVSPMNTEAFF. The CDR3 DNA reads TGTGCCAGTAGTGTTTCCCCAATGAACACTGAAGCTTTCTTT. The chain couples TRBV19 to TRBJ1-1; D gene uncertain. Germline V gene data show CDR1 as LNHDA and CDR2 as SQIVND (reference sequence). The length of the CDR3 is 14 residues. Trimming took 5 bases from V and 0 from J, leaving 10 bases between them. Full variable domain (remainder filled in from reference TRBV19 and TRBJ1-1): DGGITQSPKYLFRKEGQNVTLSCEQNLNHDAMYWYRQDPGQGLRLIYYSQIVNDFQKGDIAEGYSVSREKKESFPLTVTSAQKNPTAFYLCASSVSPMNTEAFFGQGTRLTVV.

This clonotype showed up just once. The V and J genes are TRBV6-1 and TRBJ1-1, with 8 bases identical to TRBD1. This CDR3 is 16 amino acids long. From germline, CDR1 is MNHNS and CDR2 SASEGT. V shed 8 bases, J shed 0 bases, and the junction held 11 bases outside the gene matches. CDR3 DNA: TGTGCCAGCGATGAGAGGACAGGGAAGATGAACACTGAAGCTTTCTTT. Amino acids: CASDERTGKMNTEAFF.

This chain connects TRBV11-1 to TRBJ1-5; 10 bases match TRBD1. V dropped 0 bases and J dropped 2; count of bases not matched to a gene: 4. In germline, CDR1 is SGHAT, CDR2 FQDESV (reference sequence). CDR3 size: 17 residues. CDR3 residues: CASSLADRGTGNQPQHF. DNA of the CDR3: TGTGCCAGCAGCTTAGCGGACAGGGGGACGGGCAATCAGCCCCAGCATTTT.

This clonotype was counted at least ten times. This chain connects TRBV29-1 to TRBJ2-7; TRBD2 matches at 13 bases. The CDR3 length is 14 residues. Trimming removed 7 bases from V and 2 bases from J; junction bases left unmatched: 5. The V gene's germline CDR1 is SQVTM and CDR2 ANQGSEA. The CDR3 region has the DNA TGCAGCGGTTCCACTAGCGGGAGGGCCTACGAGCAGTACTTC. It translates to CSGSTSGRAYEQYF.

This clonotype appeared many times. The V call is TRBV6-1, the J call TRBJ1-1, with 9 positions matching TRBD1. Trimming at V came to 3 bases and at J to 7 bases, leaving 6 bases not matched to a gene. There are 14 residues in the CDR3. Germline V CDR1 and CDR2: MNHNS, SASEGT. The CDR3 region has the DNA TGTGCCAGCAGTGACGTACAGGGGGCAGTTGAAGCTTTCTTT. Encoded protein: CASSDVQGAVEAFF.

Only a few counts were recorded for this clonotype. The V call is TRBV29-1, the J call TRBJ2-5, with D possibly matching TRBD2 (7 bases). Germline V CDR1 and CDR2: SQVTM, ANQGSEA. The CDR3 runs to 12 residues. V lost 7 bases and J lost 5, with 14 bases in between. The CDR3 DNA reads TGCAGCGGGGGGGGGGCCTATGAGACCCAGTACTTC. Protein: CSGGGAYETQYF.

Many counts were recorded for this clonotype. The chain is built from TRBV28 and TRBJ2-7, with 9 bases that match TRBD2. The germline CDR1 and CDR2 sequences are MDHEN and SYDVKM. The CDR3 totals 19 residues. V lost 3 bases and J lost 3; bases outside the gene matches: 18. CDR3 nucleotide sequence: TGTGCCAGCAGTTTCCCGGGGGCGTCTAGCGGGGACCTTGGCTACGAGCAGTACTTC. Residues: CASSFPGASSGDLGYEQYF.

There are many counts of this clonotype. The V and J genes are TRBV12-5 and TRBJ2-7, with D tentatively TRBD1 (5 bases). Trimming left V 9 bases short and J 0 bases short, with 15 bases between. The CDR3 is made up of 14 amino acids. The germline V gene has CDR1 LGHNT and CDR2 FRNRAP. The CDR3 DNA reads TGTGCTAGCGTAAGTGGACAAAGCTCCTACGAGCAGTACTTC. Translation: CASVSGQSSYEQYF.

To note about this clonotype: The junction departs from germline at one end; a sequencing error may be responsible. V and J are TRBV6-1 and TRBJ1-1; no reliable D call. The CDR3 covers 15 residues. Germline CDR1 and CDR2: MNHNS and SASEGT. CDR3 loop: CASSPRRGLSTEACF. The CDR3 nucleotides are TGTGCCAGCAGTCCCAGGAGAGGGCTAAGCACTGAAGCTTGCTTT.

This clonotype was seen ten or more times. This rearrangement joins TRBV6-6 to TRBJ1-2, with a possible D match to TRBD1 (6 bases). There are 12 residues in the CDR3. Germline CDR1 reads MNHNY; CDR2 reads SVGAGI (reference sequence). Trimming left V 6 bases short and J 8 bases short, with 13 bases between. The CDR3 DNA is TGTGCCAGCAGATTACAGGGCGGGGGCTACACCTTC. It yields the protein CASRLQGGGYTF.

Many counts were recorded for this clonotype. The chain is built from TRBV29-1 and TRBJ2-7; 9 bases fit TRBD1. The germline V gene has CDR1 SQVTM and CDR2 ANQGSEA. The CDR3 extends over 13 amino acids. The trim removed 5 bases at V and 7 bases at J, leaving 9 bases unmatched. CDR3 nucleotide sequence: TGCAGCGTTAGGTTTACCGGGACAGGGGAGCAGTACTTC. It translates to CSVRFTGTGEQYF.

This clonotype occurred many times. This chain joins TRBV28 and TRBJ2-7; 12 nucleotides match TRBD2. The CDR3 runs to 14 residues. Germline V gene lookup returns CDR1 MDHEN and CDR2 SYDVKM. The ends lost 7 bases at V and 3 bases at J; junction bases unmatched: 4. For the CDR3, the DNA is TGTGCCAGCATGGTGGGACTAGCGGGCTACGAGCAGTACTTC. The encoded protein is CASMVGLAGYEQYF.

This clonotype was recorded many times. The chain recombines TRBV6-5 with TRBJ1-6; D may be TRBD1 (5 bases). The germline V gene has CDR1 MNHEY and CDR2 SVGAGI. The length of the CDR3 is 13 residues. Trimming removed 2 bases from V and 8 bases from J, with 7 bases in between. CDR3 sequence: CASSYDSYSPLHF. CDR3 in DNA: TGTGCCAGCAGTTACGACAGCTATTCACCCCTCCACTTT.

This clonotype was found many times. This sequence joins TRBV27 and TRBJ1-6; D is possibly TRBD1 (6 bases). The CDR3 totals 15 residues. Trimming removed 7 bases from V and 8 bases from J, with 18 bases in between. Germline V gene sequence: CDR1 MNHEY, CDR2 SMNVEV (reference sequence). CDR3 coding DNA: TGTGCCAGCAAACCCATAAACAGGGTACATTCACCCCTCCACTTT. Translation: CASKPINRVHSPLHF.

Ten or more counts support this clonotype. The rearrangement joins TRBV6-5 to TRBJ1-1, with a weak D call TRBD1 (6 bases). From germline, CDR1 is MNHEY and CDR2 SVGAGI. The CDR3 spans 15 residues. The germline V and J ends were trimmed by 5 bases and 1 base, with 14 bases remaining between them. CDR3 coding DNA: TGTGCCAGCAGTAGCCCCGCGGGACAGAACACTGAAGCTTTCTTT. Protein sequence: CASSSPAGQNTEAFF.

This clonotype has at least ten counts. The chain has TRBV20-1 and TRBJ2-7; 8 bases fit TRBD1. Germline values: CDR1 DFQATT, CDR2 SNEGSKA (reference sequence). This CDR3 region has 12 residues. V shed 5 bases and J 5 bases; nucleotides not matched to a gene: 5. The CDR3 coding sequence is TGCAGTGCTCACGGACAGGGTGACGAGCAGTACTTC. Translated: CSAHGQGDEQYF.

J is TRBJ1-5 and V is TRBV20-1; D uncertain. Trimming cost V 2 bases and J 4 bases, with 9 bases left between them. The germline V gene encodes CDR1 DFQATT and CDR2 SNEGSKA (reference sequence). The CDR3 extends over 13 amino acids. CDR3 in amino acids: CSARPTANQPQHF. The CDR3 bases are TGCAGTGCTAGACCCACGGCGAATCAGCCCCAGCATTTT.

The chain joins TRBV9 to TRBJ1-2; D uncertain. Per germline, CDR1 SGDLS and CDR2 YYNGEE. The CDR3 is 15 amino acids. Trimming left V 3 bases short and J 8 bases short, with 20 bases between. CDR3 loop: CASSGGFRSSGGYTF. CDR3 sequence (DNA): TGTGCCAGCAGCGGCGGGTTTCGCTCCTCCGGAGGCTACACCTTC.

In this sample, this clonotype turned up many times. CDR3 protein: CASSVTFPGLAIGELFF. CDR3 nucleotide sequence: TGTGCCAGCAGTGTCACCTTCCCGGGACTAGCTATTGGGGAGCTGTTTTTT. The J gene is TRBJ2-2, the V gene TRBV28; TRBD2 matches 9 bases. The germline CDR1 and CDR2 sequences are MDHEN and SYDVKM. The J segment lost 8 bases and the V segment lost 5 bases, leaving 15 bases of the junction unmatched. The CDR3 has 17 amino acids. Filled out from reference TRBV28 and TRBJ2-2, the complete variable domain reads DVKVTQSSRYLVKRTGEKVFLECVQDMDHENMFWYRQDPGLGLRLIYFSYDVKMKEKGDIPEGYSVSREKKERFSLILESASTNQTSMYLCASSVTFPGLAIGELFFGEGSRLTVL.